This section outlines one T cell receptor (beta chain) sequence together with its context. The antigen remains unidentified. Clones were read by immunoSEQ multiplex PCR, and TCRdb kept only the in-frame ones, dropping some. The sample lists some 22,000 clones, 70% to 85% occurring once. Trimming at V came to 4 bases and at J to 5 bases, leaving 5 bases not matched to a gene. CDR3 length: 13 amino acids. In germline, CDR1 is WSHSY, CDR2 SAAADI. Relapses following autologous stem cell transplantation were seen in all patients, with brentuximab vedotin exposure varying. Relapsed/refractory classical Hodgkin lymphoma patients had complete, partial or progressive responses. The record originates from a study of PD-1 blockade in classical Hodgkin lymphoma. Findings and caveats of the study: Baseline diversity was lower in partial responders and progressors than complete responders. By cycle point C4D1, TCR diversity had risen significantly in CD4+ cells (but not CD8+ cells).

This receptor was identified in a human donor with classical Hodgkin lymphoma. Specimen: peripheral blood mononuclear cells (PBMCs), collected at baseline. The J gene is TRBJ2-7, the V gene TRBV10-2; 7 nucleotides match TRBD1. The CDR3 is CASSVGTVDEQYF. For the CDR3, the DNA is TGCGCCAGCAGTGTCGGGACAGTTGACGAGCAGTACTTC.